This TCR beta chain was profiled in a study of shared clonotypes between healthy human individuals. Study-wide results and limits: It was the non-shared clonotypes that had lower generation probabilities than clonotypes shared by all four donors.

Cells designated naive CD8 were CD45RO-negative and were positively selected for CCR7, with terminally differentiated effector memory CD45RA+ cells excluded. The CDR3 totals 14 residues. The germline CDR1 and CDR2 sequences are SGHAT and FQNNGV. Between the trimmed V and J ends, which lost 3 bases and 2 bases, there was a span of 10 bases. Repertoires were generated with immunoSEQ multiplex PCR, while TCRdb's copy carries only in-frame clones and drops some. This repertoire shows about 2.1 million clones, roughly 91% found once; its top ten account for over 1.5%. To note about this clone: Its antigen is undetermined.

This chain links TRBV11-2 with TRBJ1-1; D uncertain. The sequencing sample was made of naive CD8+ T cells from PBMCs. This TCR came from a man aged 18-30 years in good health. Some clones in this sample may be carry-over from other donors' samples. The CDR3 DNA sequence: TGTGCCAGCAGCTTCCAACCGGTAAACACTGAAGCTTTCTTT. Amino acid sequence: CASSFQPVNTEAFF.